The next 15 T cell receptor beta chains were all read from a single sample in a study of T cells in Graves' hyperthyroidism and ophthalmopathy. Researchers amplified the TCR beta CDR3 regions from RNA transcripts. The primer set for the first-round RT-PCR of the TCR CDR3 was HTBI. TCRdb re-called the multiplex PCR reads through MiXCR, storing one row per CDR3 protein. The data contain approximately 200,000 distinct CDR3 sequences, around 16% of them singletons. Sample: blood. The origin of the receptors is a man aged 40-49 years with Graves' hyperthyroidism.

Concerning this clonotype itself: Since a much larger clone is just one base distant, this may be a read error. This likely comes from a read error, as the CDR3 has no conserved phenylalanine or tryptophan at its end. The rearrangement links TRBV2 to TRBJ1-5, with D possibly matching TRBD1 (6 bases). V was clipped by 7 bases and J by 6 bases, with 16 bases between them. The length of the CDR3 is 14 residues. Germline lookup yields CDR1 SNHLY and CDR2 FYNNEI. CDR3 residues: CASKEVGQIQPQHL. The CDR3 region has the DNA TGTGCCAGCAAAGAAGTAGGACAGATTCAGCCCCAGCATCTT.

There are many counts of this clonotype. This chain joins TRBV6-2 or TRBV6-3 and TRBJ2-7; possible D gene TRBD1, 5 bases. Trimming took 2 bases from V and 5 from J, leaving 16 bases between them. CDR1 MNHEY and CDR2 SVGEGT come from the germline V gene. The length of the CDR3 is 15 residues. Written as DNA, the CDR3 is TGTGCCAGCAGTTACAACCCCGGACATGTCGACGAGCAGTACTTC. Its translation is CASSYNPGHVDEQYF.

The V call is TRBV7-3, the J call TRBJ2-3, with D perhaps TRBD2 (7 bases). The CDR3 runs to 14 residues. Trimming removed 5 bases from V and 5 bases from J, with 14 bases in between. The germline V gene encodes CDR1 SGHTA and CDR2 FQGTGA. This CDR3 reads CASSHGGGQDTQYF. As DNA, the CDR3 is TGTGCCAGCAGCCATGGGGGGGGGCAAGATACGCAGTATTTT.

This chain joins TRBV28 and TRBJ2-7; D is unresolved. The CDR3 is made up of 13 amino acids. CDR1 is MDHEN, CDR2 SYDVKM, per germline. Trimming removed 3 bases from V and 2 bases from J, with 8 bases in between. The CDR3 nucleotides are TGTGCCAGCAGTTTCAGCAGTACCTACGAGCAGTACTTC. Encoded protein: CASSFSSTYEQYF.

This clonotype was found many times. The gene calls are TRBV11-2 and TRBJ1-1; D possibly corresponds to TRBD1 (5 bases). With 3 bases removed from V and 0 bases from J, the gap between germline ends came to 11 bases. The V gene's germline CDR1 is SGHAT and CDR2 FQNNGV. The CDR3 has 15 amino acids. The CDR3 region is CASSLAGLLNTEAFF. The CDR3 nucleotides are TGTGCCAGCAGCTTGGCAGGGCTTTTGAACACTGAAGCTTTCTTT.

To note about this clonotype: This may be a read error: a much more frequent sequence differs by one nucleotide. CDR3 region: CASSLPWGAPLHF. The CDR3 bases are TGTGCCAGCAGCTTGCCCTGGGGTGCACCCCTCCACTTT. The rearrangement joins TRBV7-2 to TRBJ1-6, with no clear D. CDR1 SGHTA and CDR2 FQGNSA come from the germline V gene. CDR3 length equals 13 residues. V was cut by 3 bases and J by 11 bases, with 11 bases left in between.

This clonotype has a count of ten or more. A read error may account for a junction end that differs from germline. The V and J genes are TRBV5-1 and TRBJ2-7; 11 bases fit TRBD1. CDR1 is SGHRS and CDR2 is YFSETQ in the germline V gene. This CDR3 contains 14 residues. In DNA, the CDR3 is TGTGCCAGCAGCTTGGGGACAGGGGGCTACGAGCAGTACTTC. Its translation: CASSLGTGGYEQYF.

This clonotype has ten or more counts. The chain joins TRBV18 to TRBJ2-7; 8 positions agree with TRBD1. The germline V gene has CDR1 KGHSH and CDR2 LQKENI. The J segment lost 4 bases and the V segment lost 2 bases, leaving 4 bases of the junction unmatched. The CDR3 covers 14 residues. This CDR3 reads CASSPDRGTYEQYF. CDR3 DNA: TGTGCCAGCTCACCAGACAGGGGAACGTACGAGCAGTACTTC. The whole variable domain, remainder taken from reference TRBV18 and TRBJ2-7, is NAGVMQNPRHLVRRRGQEARLRCSPMKGHSHVYWYRQLPEEGLKFMVYLQKENIIDESGMPKERFSAEFPKEGPSILRIQQVVRGDSAAYFCASSPDRGTYEQYFGPGTRLTVT.

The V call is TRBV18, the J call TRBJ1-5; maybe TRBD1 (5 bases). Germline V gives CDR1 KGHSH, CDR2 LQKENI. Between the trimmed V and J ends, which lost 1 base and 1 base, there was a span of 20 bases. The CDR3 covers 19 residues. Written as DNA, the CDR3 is TGTGCCAGCTCACCACGGGACCGTCGACGATATCCAAGCAATCAGCCCCAGCATTTT. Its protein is CASSPRDRRRYPSNQPQHF.

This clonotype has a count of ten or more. The CDR3 coding sequence is TGTGCCAGCAGCTTAATGGGGGGGGATGGCTACACCTTC. Translating gives CASSLMGGDGYTF. The chain has TRBV7-2 and TRBJ1-2; tentative D call: TRBD1 (5 bases). The CDR3 spans 13 residues. Germline V gene data show CDR1 as SGHTA and CDR2 as FQGNSA. Trimming took 2 bases from V and 6 from J, leaving 10 bases between them. The whole variable domain, remainder taken from reference TRBV7-2 and TRBJ1-2, is GAGVSQSPSNKVTEKGKDVELRCDPISGHTALYWYRQSLGQGLEFLIYFQGNSAPDKSGLPSDRFSAERTGGSVSTLTIQRTQQEDSAVYLCASSLMGGDGYTFGSGTRLTVV.

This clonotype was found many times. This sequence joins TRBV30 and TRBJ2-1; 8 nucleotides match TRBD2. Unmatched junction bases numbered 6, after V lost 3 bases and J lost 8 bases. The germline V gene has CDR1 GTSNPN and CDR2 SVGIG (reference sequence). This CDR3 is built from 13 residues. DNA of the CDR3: TGTGCCTGGAGGCCCGGGGGGGGCGATGAGCAGTTCTTC. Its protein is CAWRPGGGDEQFF.

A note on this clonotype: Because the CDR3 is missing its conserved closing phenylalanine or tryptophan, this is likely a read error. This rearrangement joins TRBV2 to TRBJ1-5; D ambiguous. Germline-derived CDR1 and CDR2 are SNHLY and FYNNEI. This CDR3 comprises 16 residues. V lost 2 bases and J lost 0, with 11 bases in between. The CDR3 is CASSETRAPSNQPQHL. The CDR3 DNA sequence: TGTGCCAGCAGTGAAACAAGGGCCCCTAGCAATCAGCCCCAGCATCTT.

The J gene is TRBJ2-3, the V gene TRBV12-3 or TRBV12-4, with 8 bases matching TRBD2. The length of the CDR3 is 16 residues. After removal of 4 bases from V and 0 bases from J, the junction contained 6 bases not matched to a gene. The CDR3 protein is CASSYRAGASTDTQYF. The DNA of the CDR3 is TGTGCCAGCAGTTACCGAGCGGGGGCTAGCACAGATACGCAGTATTTT.

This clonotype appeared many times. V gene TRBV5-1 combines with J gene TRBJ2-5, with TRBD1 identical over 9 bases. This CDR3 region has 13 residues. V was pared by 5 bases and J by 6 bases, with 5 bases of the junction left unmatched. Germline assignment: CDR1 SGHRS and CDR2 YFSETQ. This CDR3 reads CASSSDRGQTQYF. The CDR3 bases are TGCGCCAGCAGTTCGGACAGGGGCCAGACCCAGTACTTC.

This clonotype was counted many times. CDR3 region: CASSPQGASPEAFF. CDR3 coding DNA: TGTGCCAGCAGCCCCCAGGGCGCGAGCCCTGAAGCTTTCTTT. This chain connects TRBV7-2 to TRBJ1-1, with a weak D call TRBD1 (5 bases). This CDR3 region has 14 residues. CDR1 is SGHTA, CDR2 FQGNSA, per germline. V was trimmed by 5 bases and J by 6 bases, leaving 16 bases between them.